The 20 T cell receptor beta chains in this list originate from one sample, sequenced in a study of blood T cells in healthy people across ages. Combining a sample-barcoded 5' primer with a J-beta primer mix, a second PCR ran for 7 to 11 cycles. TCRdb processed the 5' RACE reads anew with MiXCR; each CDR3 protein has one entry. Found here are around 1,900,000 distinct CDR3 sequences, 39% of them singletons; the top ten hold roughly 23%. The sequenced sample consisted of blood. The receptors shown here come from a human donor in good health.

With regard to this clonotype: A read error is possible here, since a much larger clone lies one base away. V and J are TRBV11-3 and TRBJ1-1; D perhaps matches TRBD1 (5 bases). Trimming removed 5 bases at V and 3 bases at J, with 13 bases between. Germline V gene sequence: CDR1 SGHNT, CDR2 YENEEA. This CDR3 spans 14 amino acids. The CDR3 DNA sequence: TGTGCCAGCAGCCCCGCGGGAGGGGACACTGAAGCTTTCTTT. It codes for CASSPAGGDTEAFF. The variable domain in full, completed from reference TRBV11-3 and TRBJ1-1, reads EAGVVQSPRYKIIEKKQPVAFWCNPISGHNTLYWYLQNLGQGPELLIRYENEEAVDDSQLPKDRFSAERLKGVDSTLKIQPAELGDSAVYLCASSPAGGDTEAFFGQGTRLTVV.

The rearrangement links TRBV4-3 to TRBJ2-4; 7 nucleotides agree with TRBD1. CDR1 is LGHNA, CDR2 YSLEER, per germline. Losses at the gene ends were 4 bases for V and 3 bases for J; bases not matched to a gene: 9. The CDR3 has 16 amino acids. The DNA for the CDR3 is TGCGCCAGCAGCCTCAAAAGGACAGGCATCAAAAACATTCAGTACTTC. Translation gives CASSLKRTGIKNIQYF.

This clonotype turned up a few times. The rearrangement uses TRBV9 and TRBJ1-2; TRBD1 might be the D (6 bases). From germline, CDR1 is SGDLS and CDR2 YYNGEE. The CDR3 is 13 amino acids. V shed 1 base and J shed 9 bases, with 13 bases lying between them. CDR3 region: CASSVRQVGSYTF. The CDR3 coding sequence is TGTGCCAGCAGCGTACGACAGGTTGGGAGCTACACCTTC.

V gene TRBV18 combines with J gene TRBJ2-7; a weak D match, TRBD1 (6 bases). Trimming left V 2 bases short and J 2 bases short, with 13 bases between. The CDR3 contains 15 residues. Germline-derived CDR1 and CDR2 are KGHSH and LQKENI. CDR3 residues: CASSPEQGIPYEQYF. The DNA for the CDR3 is TGTGCCAGCTCACCAGAACAGGGAATTCCCTACGAGCAGTACTTC.

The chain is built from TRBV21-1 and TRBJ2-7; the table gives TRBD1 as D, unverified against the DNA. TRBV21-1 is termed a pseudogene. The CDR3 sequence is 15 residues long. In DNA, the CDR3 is TGTGCCAGCAGCAAAAAGTTAGGGACAGGGGTAGAGCAGTACTTC. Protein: CASSKKLGTGVEQYF.

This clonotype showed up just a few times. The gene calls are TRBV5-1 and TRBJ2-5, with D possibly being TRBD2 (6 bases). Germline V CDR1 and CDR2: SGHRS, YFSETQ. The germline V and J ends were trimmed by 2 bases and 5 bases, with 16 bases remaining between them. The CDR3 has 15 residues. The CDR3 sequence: CASSFSGSGGETQYF. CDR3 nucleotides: TGCGCCAGCAGCTTTAGCGGCTCCGGTGGGGAGACCCAGTACTTC.

This CDR3 is CASTPLAHEQFF. DNA of the CDR3: TGTGCCAGCACCCCCTTAGCCCATGAGCAGTTCTTC. The rearrangement joins TRBV7-9 to TRBJ2-1; D ambiguous. V was shortened by 7 bases and J by 8 bases, with 12 bases between the two germline ends. Germline V gives CDR1 SEHNR, CDR2 FQNEAQ (reference sequence). This CDR3 comprises 12 residues.

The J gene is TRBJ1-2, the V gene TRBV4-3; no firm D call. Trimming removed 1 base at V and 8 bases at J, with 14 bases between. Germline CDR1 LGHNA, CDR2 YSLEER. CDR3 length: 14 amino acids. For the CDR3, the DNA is TGCGCCAGCAGCCAAGCTAGTGCAGGTTACGGCTACACCTTC. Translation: CASSQASAGYGYTF.

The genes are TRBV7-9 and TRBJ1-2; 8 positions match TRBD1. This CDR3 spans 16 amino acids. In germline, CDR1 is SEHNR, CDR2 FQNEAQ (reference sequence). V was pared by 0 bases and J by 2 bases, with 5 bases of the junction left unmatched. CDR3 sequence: CASSLARDRGNYGYTF. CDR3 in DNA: TGTGCCAGCAGCTTAGCGCGAGACAGGGGAAACTATGGCTACACCTTC.

The CDR3: CASSSWWVESSYEQYF. DNA for the CDR3: TGTGCCAGCAGCTCTTGGTGGGTGGAGAGCTCCTACGAGCAGTACTTC. V is TRBV7-2 and J is TRBJ2-7; D is undetermined. The CDR3 contains 16 residues. The germline gives CDR1 SGHTA, CDR2 FQGNSA. With 4 bases removed from V and 0 bases from J, the gap between germline ends came to 16 bases.

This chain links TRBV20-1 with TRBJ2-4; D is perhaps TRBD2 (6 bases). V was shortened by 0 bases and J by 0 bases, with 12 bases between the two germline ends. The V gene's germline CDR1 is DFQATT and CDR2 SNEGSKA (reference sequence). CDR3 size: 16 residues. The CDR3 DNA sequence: TGCAGTGCTAGAGAAAGGGGACTGAGAGCCAAAAACATTCAGTACTTC. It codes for CSARERGLRAKNIQYF.

In DNA, the CDR3 is TGTGCCAGCAGTTTATCTCATACCTACGAGCAGTACTTC. The encoded protein is CASSLSHTYEQYF. This chain joins TRBV27 and TRBJ2-7; no firm D call. Trimming cost V 0 bases and J 2 bases, with 5 bases left between them. Germline CDR1 is MNHEY and CDR2 is SMNVEV (reference sequence). The CDR3 runs to 13 residues.

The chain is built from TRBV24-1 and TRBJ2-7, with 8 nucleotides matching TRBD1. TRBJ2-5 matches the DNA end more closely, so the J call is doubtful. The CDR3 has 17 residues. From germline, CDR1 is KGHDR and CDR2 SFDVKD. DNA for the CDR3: TGTGCCACCAGTGATTTAGAGACAGGGGATTCGGAAGAGACCCAGTACTTC. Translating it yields CATSDLETGDSEETQYF.

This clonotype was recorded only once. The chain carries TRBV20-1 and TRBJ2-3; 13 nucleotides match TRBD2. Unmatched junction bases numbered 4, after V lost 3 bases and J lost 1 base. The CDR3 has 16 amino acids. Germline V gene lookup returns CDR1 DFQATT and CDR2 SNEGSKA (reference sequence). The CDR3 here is CSASGTSGVRTDTQYF. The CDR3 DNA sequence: TGCAGTGCTAGTGGGACTAGCGGGGTACGCACAGATACGCAGTATTTT.

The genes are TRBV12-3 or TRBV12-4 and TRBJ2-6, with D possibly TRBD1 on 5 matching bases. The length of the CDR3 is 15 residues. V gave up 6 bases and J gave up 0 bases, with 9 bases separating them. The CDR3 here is CASRTANSGANVLTF. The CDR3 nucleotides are TGTGCCAGCAGGACAGCCAACTCTGGGGCCAACGTCCTGACTTTC.

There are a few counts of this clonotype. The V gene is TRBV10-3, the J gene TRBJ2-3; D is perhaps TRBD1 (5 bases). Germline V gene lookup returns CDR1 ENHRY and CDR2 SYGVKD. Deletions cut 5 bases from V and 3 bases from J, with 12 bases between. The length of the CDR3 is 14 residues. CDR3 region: CAISRGLVTDTQYF. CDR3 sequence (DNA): TGTGCCATCAGTAGGGGCCTAGTGACAGATACGCAGTATTTT.

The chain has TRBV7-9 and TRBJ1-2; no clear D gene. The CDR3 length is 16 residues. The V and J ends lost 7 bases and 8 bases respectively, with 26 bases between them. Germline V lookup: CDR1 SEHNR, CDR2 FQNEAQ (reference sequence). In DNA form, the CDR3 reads TGTGCCAGCACCAAACCGACTCGACGGAGGAAGGGCGGCTACACCTTC. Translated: CASTKPTRRRKGGYTF.

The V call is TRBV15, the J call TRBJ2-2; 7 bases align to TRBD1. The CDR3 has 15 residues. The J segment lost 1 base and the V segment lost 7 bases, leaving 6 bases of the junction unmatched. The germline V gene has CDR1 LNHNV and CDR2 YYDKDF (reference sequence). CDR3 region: CATTEYRGNTGELFF. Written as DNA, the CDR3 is TGTGCCACCACCGAGTACAGGGGGAACACCGGGGAGCTGTTTTTT.

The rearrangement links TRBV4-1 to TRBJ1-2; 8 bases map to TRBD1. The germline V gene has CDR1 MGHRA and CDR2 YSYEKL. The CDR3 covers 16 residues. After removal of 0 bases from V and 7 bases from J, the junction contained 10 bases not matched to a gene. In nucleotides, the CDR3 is TGCGCCAGCAGCCAAGAAGTTGGCAGGGGGCTAAGTGGCTACACCTTC. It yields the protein CASSQEVGRGLSGYTF.

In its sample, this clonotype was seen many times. The CDR3 is CASSLESPDTQYF. The CDR3, as DNA: TGTGCCAGCAGTTTAGAGTCCCCAGATACGCAGTATTTT. This chain joins TRBV12-3 or TRBV12-4 and TRBJ2-3; D unclear. This CDR3 is built from 13 residues. V was clipped by 1 base and J by 4 bases, with 6 bases between them.